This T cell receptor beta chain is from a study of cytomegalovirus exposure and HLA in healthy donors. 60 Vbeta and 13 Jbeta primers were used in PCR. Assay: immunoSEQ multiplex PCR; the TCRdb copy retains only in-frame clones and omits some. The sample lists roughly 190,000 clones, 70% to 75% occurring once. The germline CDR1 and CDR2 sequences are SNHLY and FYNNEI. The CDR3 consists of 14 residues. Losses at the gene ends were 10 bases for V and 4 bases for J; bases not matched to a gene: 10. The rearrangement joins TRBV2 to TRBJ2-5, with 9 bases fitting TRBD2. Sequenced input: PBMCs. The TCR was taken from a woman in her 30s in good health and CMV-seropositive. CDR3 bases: TGTGCCACCATGACTAGCGGTGGGGTAGAGACCCAGTACTTC. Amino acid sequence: CATMTSGGVETQYF.